The sequence of this TCR beta chain was determined in a study of PD-L1 blockade in urothelial cancer. Study as a whole: Patients, treated from 2014 onward, received atezolizumab 1,200 mg intravenously every 3 weeks. When blood samples were assessed, the median T cell count was about 130,000. Blood analysis was done at 3 weeks (second dose) and 6 weeks after treatment began.

Time point described: pretreatment peripheral blood. Findings of the study overall: Durable-benefit cases showed more tumor-associated blood clone expansion at 3 weeks.

Using immunoSEQ multiplex PCR, the repertoire was profiled, and TCRdb retains in-frame clones only, with some absent. The sample lists about 87,000 clones; around 84% were seen once. A word on this clone: Its antigen remains unidentified.

This clonotype was obtained from a man between 60 and 70 years old with urothelial cancer. This specimen consisted of PBMCs, obtained around atezolizumab (anti-PD-L1) treatment.

The CDR3 DNA sequence: TGTGCCAGCAGTTCTTCACAGGGGGTTGGCAATCAGCCCCAGCATTTT. Translating gives CASSSSQGVGNQPQHF. The rearrangement uses TRBV6-5 and TRBJ1-5; 8 bases align to TRBD1. Germline loops: CDR1 MNHEY, CDR2 SVGAGI. There are 16 residues in the CDR3. V gave up 4 bases and J gave up 2 bases; unmatched junction bases: 7.